The 5 T cell receptor beta chains below were found in one sample sequenced in a study of blood T cell repertoires in COVID-19. Generated by immunoSEQ multiplex PCR, the TCRdb table keeps only in-frame clones and is missing some. The profile shows 95,000 to 100,000 clones, around 87% of them singletons. Sequencing input: peripheral blood. Source of these receptors: a woman between 25 and 40 years old with acute or convalescent COVID-19.

The V call is TRBV9, the J call TRBJ1-2; 7 bases line up with TRBD1. V shed 1 base, J shed 8 bases, and the junction held 8 bases outside the gene matches. Germline V gives CDR1 SGDLS, CDR2 YYNGEE. The CDR3 sequence is 14 residues long. The CDR3 is CASSVQLGQAGYTF. The DNA for the CDR3 is TGTGCCAGCAGCGTACAATTAGGACAGGCGGGCTACACCTTC.

J is TRBJ1-4 and V is TRBV2; D unresolved. CDR3 length: 14 residues. Germline V gene lookup returns CDR1 SNHLY and CDR2 FYNNEI. V was trimmed by 4 bases and J by 3 bases, leaving 9 bases between them. CDR3 coding DNA: TGTGCCAGCAGTGCCGAGAATTCTAATGAAAAACTGTTTTTT. The encoded protein is CASSAENSNEKLFF.

J is TRBJ1-4 and V is TRBV7-3, with a weak D call TRBD1 (6 bases). The germline V gene has CDR1 SGHTA and CDR2 FQGTGA. CDR3 length equals 17 residues. V lost 3 bases to trimming and J lost 5 bases, with 19 bases between them. CDR3 sequence: CASSFRQQGWPNEKLFF. The CDR3 coding sequence is TGTGCCAGCAGCTTTCGACAGCAGGGGTGGCCGAATGAAAAACTGTTTTTT.

This clone was counted a few times. The V gene is TRBV10-3, the J gene TRBJ1-4; no reliable D call. Deletions cut 0 bases from V and 5 bases from J, with 7 bases between. This CDR3 spans 14 amino acids. Germline CDR1 ENHRY, CDR2 SYGVKD. The DNA of the CDR3 is TGTGCCATCAGTGAGTCGACGGGGAATGAAAAACTGTTTTTT. Translated: CAISESTGNEKLFF.

The rearrangement links TRBV6-5 to TRBJ1-3; D not certain. The CDR3 is 15 amino acids. V lost 3 bases, J lost 1 base, and 10 bases lay in between. Germline V CDR1 and CDR2: MNHEY, SVGAGI. CDR3 DNA sequence: TGTGCCAGCAGTTATTCCGGGGTTTCTGGAAACACCATATATTTT. This codes for CASSYSGVSGNTIYF.